Listed below are T cell receptor beta chains from one sample, sequenced in a study of cytomegalovirus exposure and HLA in healthy donors. Sequencing used immunoSEQ multiplex PCR; TCRdb keeps in-frame clones, though not all of them. The sample yields more than 95,000 clones, approximately 70% seen once. Sequencing used PBMCs. These receptors were obtained from a man younger than 45 in good health and CMV-seronegative. The CDR3 runs from the conserved cysteine through the conserved F or W. D genes are given only for firm matches. Clone size is stated in some rows and not others, as once, few, many or a class when expanded.

v_call	clone_size	j_call	d_call	cdr3_aa	cdr3_nt
TRBV11-2	few	TRBJ2-7	TRBD2	CASSGLGGGVQYF	TGTGCCAGCAGCGGACTTGGGGGGGGAGTGCAGTACTTC
TRBV29-1	few	TRBJ2-5	-	CSVGGKGGTETQYF	TGCAGCGTTGGCGGTAAAGGGGGAACGGAGACCCAGTACTTC
TRBV28	-	TRBJ1-5	TRBD1	CASSPRGRGNQPQHF	TGTGCCAGCAGTCCCAGGGGGCGAGGGAATCAGCCCCAGCATTTT
TRBV14	few	TRBJ1-1	-	CASSPLAGRRFVGTEAFF	TGTGCCAGCAGCCCCCTGGCGGGACGCCGGTTTGTCGGTACTGAAGCTTTCTTT
TRBV7-6	once	TRBJ1-2	TRBD1	CASSPRTGRDGYTF	TGTGCCAGCAGCCCACGGACAGGGAGAGATGGCTACACCTTC
TRBV5-6	-	TRBJ2-7	-	CASSFLSSYEQYF	TGTGCCAGCAGCTTCTTGAGCTCCTACGAGCAGTACTTC
TRBV6-5	few	TRBJ2-7	TRBD2	CASSSISGIVYEQYF	TGTGCCAGCAGTTCAATTAGCGGGATAGTCTACGAGCAGTACTTC
TRBV4-1	-	TRBJ1-1	TRBD1	CASRNRGNEAFF	TGCGCCAGCAGAAACAGGGGAAATGAAGCTTTCTTT
TRBV5-1	-	TRBJ2-5	TRBD1	CASSEQGNQETQYF	TGCGCCAGCAGCGAACAGGGGAACCAAGAGACCCAGTACTTC
TRBV7-9	-	TRBJ2-7	TRBD2	CASSDSSGRAYHLNYEQYF	TGTGCCAGCAGCGATAGTAGCGGGAGGGCCTACCATCTGAACTACGAGCAGTACTTC
TRBV9	-	TRBJ2-1	TRBD2	CASSVGLAGGYEQFF	TGTGCCAGCAGCGTAGGGCTAGCGGGAGGTTATGAGCAGTTCTTC
TRBV6-1	-	TRBJ2-7	TRBD1	CAGSPRGQSYEQYF	TGTGCCGGCAGCCCCAGGGGGCAGTCCTACGAGCAGTACTTC
TRBV10-3	few	TRBJ2-1	-	CAISEMRRPTYNEQFF	TGTGCCATCAGTGAAATGAGGAGGCCTACCTACAATGAGCAGTTCTTC
TRBV19	once	TRBJ1-1	-	CASSPGQLPDTEAFF	TGTGCCAGTAGCCCTGGACAGCTCCCAGACACTGAAGCTTTCTTT
TRBV29-1	-	TRBJ2-1	TRBD2	CSAGRTSGGNEQFF	TGCAGCGCAGGGAGGACTAGCGGGGGCAATGAGCAGTTCTTC
TRBV6-1	-	TRBJ2-3	-	CASSGQSTDTQYF	TGTGCCAGCAGTGGGCAAAGCACAGATACGCAGTATTTT
TRBV11-3	few	TRBJ1-5	TRBD1	CASSGDRDQPQHF	TGTGCCAGCAGCGGGGACAGGGATCAGCCCCAGCATTTT
TRBV28	-	TRBJ2-1	-	CASSYETLKNNEQFF	TGTGCCAGCAGTTACGAGACTCTCAAGAACAATGAGCAGTTCTTC
TRBV4-3	few	TRBJ1-5	-	CASSQDRRNQPQHF	TGCGCCAGCAGCCAAGATCGGAGGAATCAGCCCCAGCATTTT
TRBV2	-	TRBJ1-2	TRBD1	CASSERGQGAGYTF	TGTGCCAGCAGTGAAAGGGGACAGGGTGCAGGCTACACCTTC
TRBV19	few	TRBJ2-5	-	CASSRSYQETQYF	TGTGCCAGTAGTCGCAGTTACCAAGAGACCCAGTACTTC
TRBV30	-	TRBJ2-1	TRBD2	CAWLPGLATAFSYNEQFF	TGTGCCTGGCTTCCGGGACTAGCGACTGCGTTTTCCTACAATGAGCAGTTCTTC
TRBV19	-	TRBJ2-1	TRBD2	CASNLRRGGSYNEQFF	TGTGCCAGTAACCTCCGGCGGGGGGGCTCCTACAATGAGCAGTTCTTC
TRBV4-3	-	TRBJ2-3	-	CASSQTPRGGATDTQYF	TGCGCCAGCAGCCAAACCCCTAGGGGGGGGGCCACAGATACGCAGTATTTT
TRBV7-2	-	TRBJ2-7	-	CASSFTTGRYEQYF	TGTGCCAGCAGCTTTACGACAGGGAGGTACGAGCAGTACTTC
TRBV14	-	TRBJ2-5	-	CASSQRHFQETQYF	TGTGCCAGCAGCCAACGACACTTCCAAGAGACCCAGTACTTC